This T cell receptor beta chain was identified in a study of blood T cell repertoires in COVID-19. About the study: COVID-19 samples collected from the United States, Italy and Spain covered acute and convalescent phases. PBMCs, B-cell-depleted T cells, or T cells were the source of the cDNA or gDNA that made up the material.

Per the study methods: Using reference gene primer amplification, nucleated cell counts were estimated. TCRdb's copy holds only in-frame clones and misses some; the assay was immunoSEQ multiplex PCR. V, J and clone size reflect that table, while D and trimming were determined from the DNA. The sample holds approximately 120,000 clones, about 70% seen once. Trimming took 7 bases from V and 1 from J; bases not matched to a gene: 11. Germline lookup yields CDR1 WSHSY and CDR2 SAAADI. The CDR3 runs 16 residues. This sequence joins TRBV10-2 and TRBJ2-7; 9 positions match TRBD2. This receptor was taken from a man aged 60 to 75 with acute or convalescent COVID-19. Sequencing was done on a sample of peripheral blood. CDR3 nucleotides: TGCGCCAGCAAACGGGCTAGCGGGATTCAATCCTACGAGCAGTACTTC. Translating gives CASKRASGIQSYEQYF.